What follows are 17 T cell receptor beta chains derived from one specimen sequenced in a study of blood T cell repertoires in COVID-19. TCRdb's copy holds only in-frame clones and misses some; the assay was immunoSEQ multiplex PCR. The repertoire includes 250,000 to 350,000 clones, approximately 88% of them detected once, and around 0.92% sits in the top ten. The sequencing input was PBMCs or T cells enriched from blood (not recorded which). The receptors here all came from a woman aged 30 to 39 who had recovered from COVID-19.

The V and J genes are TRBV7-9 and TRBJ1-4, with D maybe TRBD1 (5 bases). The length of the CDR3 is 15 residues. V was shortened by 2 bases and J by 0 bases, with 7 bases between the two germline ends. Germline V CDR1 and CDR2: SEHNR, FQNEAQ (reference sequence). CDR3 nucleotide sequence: TGTGCCAGCAGCTTACAGGGTCCAACTAATGAAAAACTGTTTTTT. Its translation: CASSLQGPTNEKLFF.

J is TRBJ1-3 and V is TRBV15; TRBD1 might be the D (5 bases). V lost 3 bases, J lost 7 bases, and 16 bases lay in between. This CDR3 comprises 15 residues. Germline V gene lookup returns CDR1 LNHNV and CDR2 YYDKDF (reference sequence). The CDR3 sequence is CATSSDRDYENTIYF. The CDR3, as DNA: TGTGCCACCAGCAGTGACCGGGACTATGAGAACACCATATATTTT.

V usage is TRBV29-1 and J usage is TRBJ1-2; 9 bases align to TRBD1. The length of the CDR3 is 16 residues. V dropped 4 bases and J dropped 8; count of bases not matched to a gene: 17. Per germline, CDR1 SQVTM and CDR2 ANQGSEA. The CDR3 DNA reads TGCAGCGTTGTCCGGTCTATGACAGGGGGTATCGGCGGCTACACCTTC. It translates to CSVVRSMTGGIGGYTF.

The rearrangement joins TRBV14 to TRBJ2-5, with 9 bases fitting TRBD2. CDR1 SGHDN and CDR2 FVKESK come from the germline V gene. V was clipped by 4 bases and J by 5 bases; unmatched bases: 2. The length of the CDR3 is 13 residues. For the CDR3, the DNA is TGTGCCAGCAGCCCCGGACTAGCGGAGACCCAGTACTTC. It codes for CASSPGLAETQYF.

DNA of the CDR3: TGTGCCAGCAGTTTATCGGCCCTACGTTGGGTGGAGGGCTACACCTTC. Translation: CASSLSALRWVEGYTF. The chain is built from TRBV27 and TRBJ1-2, with D unclear. This CDR3 is 16 amino acids long. Trimming left V 0 bases short and J 8 bases short, with 19 bases between. Germline V lookup: CDR1 MNHEY, CDR2 SMNVEV (reference sequence).

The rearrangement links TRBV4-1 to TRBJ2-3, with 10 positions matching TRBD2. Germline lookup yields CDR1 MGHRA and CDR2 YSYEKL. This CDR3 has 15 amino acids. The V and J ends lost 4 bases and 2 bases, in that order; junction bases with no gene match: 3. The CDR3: CASSLTSGNTDTQYF. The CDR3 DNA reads TGCGCCAGCAGCCTTACTAGCGGGAACACAGATACGCAGTATTTT.

The CDR3 nucleotides are TGTGCCAGCAGTCCGCGGGGACGCCCGCACAATGAGCAGTTCTTC. Residues: CASSPRGRPHNEQFF. The chain has TRBV27 and TRBJ2-1, with a tentative D call TRBD2 (6 bases). Looked up from germline, CDR1 is MNHEY and CDR2 is SMNVEV (reference sequence). V dropped 5 bases and J dropped 5 bases, with 16 bases sitting between them. The CDR3 is 15 amino acids.

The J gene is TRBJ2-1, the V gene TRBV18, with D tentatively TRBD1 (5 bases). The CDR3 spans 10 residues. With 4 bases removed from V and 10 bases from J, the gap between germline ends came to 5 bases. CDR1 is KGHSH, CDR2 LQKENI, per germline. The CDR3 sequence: CASSRTEQFF. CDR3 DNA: TGTGCCAGCTCACGGACAGAGCAGTTCTTC.

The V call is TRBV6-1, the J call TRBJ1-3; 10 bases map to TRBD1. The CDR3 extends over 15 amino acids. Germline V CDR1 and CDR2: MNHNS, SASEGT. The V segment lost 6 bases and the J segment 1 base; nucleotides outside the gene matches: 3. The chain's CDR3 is CASRVGQGSGNTIYF. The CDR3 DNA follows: TGTGCCAGCAGGGTGGGACAGGGGTCTGGAAACACCATATATTTT.

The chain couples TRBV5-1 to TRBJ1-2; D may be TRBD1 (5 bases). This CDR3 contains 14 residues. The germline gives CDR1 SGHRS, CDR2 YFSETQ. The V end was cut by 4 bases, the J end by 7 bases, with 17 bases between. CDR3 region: CASSPGTGEIGYTF. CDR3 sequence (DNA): TGCGCCAGCAGCCCCGGGACGGGGGAGATTGGCTACACCTTC.

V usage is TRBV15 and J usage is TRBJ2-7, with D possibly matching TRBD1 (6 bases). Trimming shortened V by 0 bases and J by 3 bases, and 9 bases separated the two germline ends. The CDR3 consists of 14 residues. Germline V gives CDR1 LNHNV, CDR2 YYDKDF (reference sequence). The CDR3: CATSRDRTVYEQYF. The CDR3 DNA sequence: TGTGCCACCAGCAGAGATAGGACAGTCTACGAGCAGTACTTC.

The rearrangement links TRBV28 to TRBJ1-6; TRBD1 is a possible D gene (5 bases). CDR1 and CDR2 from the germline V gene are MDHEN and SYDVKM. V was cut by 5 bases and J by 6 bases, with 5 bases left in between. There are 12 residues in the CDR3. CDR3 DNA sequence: TGTGCCAGCAGTAGGGGTAATTCACCCCTCCACTTT. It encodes CASSRGNSPLHF.

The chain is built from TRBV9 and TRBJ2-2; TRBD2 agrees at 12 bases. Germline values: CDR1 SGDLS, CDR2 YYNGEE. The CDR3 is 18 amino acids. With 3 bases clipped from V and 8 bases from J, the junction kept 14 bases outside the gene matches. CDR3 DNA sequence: TGTGCCAGCAGCGGGACGGGGACTAGCGGGCCAAGGTCGGGGGAGCTGTTTTTT. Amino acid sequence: CASSGTGTSGPRSGELFF.

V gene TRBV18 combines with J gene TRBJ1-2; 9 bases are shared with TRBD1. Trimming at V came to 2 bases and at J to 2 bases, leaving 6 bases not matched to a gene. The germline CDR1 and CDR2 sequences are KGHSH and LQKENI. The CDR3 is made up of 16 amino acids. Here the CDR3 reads CASSPVPGQGNYGYTF. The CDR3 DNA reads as TGTGCCAGCTCACCAGTCCCGGGACAGGGAAACTATGGCTACACCTTC.

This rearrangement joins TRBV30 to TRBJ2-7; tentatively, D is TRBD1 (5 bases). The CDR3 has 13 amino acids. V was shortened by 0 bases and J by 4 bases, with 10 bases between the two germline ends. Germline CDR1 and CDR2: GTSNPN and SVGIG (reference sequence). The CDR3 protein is CAWSVLRGYEQYF. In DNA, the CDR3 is TGTGCCTGGAGTGTACTAAGGGGTTACGAGCAGTACTTC.

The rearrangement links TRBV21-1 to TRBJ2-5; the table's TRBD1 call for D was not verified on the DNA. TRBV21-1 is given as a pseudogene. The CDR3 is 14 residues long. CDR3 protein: CASSSPGPRGTQYF. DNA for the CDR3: TGTGCCAGCAGCTCACCAGGGCCTCGAGGGACCCAGTACTTC.

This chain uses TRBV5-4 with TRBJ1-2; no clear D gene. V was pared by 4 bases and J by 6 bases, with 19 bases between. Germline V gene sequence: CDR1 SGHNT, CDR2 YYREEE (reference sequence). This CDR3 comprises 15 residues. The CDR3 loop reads CASSGAAAGFNGYTF. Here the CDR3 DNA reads TGTGCCAGCAGCGGAGCGGCGGCGGGTTTTAATGGCTACACCTTC. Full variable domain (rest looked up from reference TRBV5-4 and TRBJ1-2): ETGVTQSPTHLIKTRGQQVTLRCSSQSGHNTVSWYQQALGQGPQFIFQYYREEENGRGNFPPRFSGLQFPNYSSELNVNALELDDSALYLCASSGAAAGFNGYTFGSGTRLTVV.